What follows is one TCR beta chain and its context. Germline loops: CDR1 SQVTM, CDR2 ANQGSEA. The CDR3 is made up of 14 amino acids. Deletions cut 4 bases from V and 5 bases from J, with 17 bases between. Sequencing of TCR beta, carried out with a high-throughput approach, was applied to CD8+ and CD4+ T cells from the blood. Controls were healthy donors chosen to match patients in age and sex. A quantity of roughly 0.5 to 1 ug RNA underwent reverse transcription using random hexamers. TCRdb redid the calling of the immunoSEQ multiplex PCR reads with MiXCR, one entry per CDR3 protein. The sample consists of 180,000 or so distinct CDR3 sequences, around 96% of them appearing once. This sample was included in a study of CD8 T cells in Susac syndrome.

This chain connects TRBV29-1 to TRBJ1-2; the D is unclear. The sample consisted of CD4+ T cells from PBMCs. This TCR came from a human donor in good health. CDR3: CSVAMSVVVYGYTF. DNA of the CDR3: TGCAGCGTTGCAATGAGCGTCGTGGTATATGGCTACACCTTC.